The rows below give T cell receptor beta chains drawn from one sample of a study of cytomegalovirus exposure and HLA in healthy donors. The assay was immunoSEQ multiplex PCR, and TCRdb's table has in-frame clones only and misses some. The table includes around 150,000 clones, approximately 86% detected once. The source material was PBMCs. The source is a young woman in good health and CMV-seronegative. CDR3s include the opening cysteine and the closing phenylalanine or tryptophan. A D gene is named only where the DNA matches it firmly. The listing skips clone size in some rows; elsewhere it reads once, few, many or a size class.

15,TRBV28,TRBJ2-1,once,TRBD2,TGTGCCAGCAGGGAAAGAGCGGGAGGGACCAATGAGCAGTTCTTC,CASRERAGGTNEQFF
15,TRBV7-9,TRBJ2-7,NA,TRBD2,TGTGCCAGCAGCTTTTCTAGCGGGAGGGCCGACGAGCAGTACTTC,CASSFSSGRADEQYF
14,TRBV28,TRBJ2-7,NA,TRBD2,TGTGCCAGCAGTATAGCGGGGGGGCCCGGGGAGCAGTACTTC,CASSIAGGPGEQYF
16,TRBV6-5,TRBJ2-7,NA,NA,TGTGCCAGCAGTTACTCGAATTCTCCGCGAGCCTACGAGCAGTACTTC,CASSYSNSPRAYEQYF
16,TRBV27,TRBJ2-3,NA,NA,TGTGCCAGCAGTTTGTACGAGGGGGTATCGGCAGATACGCAGTATTTT,CASSLYEGVSADTQYF
16,TRBV4-1,TRBJ2-3,NA,NA,TGCGCCAGCAGCCAAGATGTGGGCCAGATCACAGATACGCAGTATTTT,CASSQDVGQITDTQYF
13,TRBV7-3,TRBJ1-2,NA,TRBD1,TGTGCCAGCAGCCCCGGGACAGGGAGCGGCTACACCTTC,CASSPGTGSGYTF
14,TRBV4-1,TRBJ2-5,many,NA,TGCGCCAGCAGCCAAGACAGGGTCGGCGAGACCCAGTACTTC,CASSQDRVGETQYF
16,TRBV5-1,TRBJ2-3,NA,TRBD1,TGCGCCAGCAGCTTGGGGCAGGGGGTTACCACAGATACGCAGTATTTT,CASSLGQGVTTDTQYF
13,TRBV27,TRBJ1-1,NA,NA,TGTGCCAGCAGTTTACAACAGAACACTGAAGCTTTCTTT,CASSLQQNTEAFF
15,TRBV5-1,TRBJ2-3,once,NA,TGCGCCAGCTACCCTACAGGGAGTGAGCTGGATACGCAGTATTTT,CASYPTGSELDTQYF
14,TRBV6-5,TRBJ1-2,NA,TRBD1,TGTGCCAGCAGTTACTCGGACAGGGGGTATGGCTACACCTTC,CASSYSDRGYGYTF
13,TRBV4-2,TRBJ1-3,few,TRBD1,TGTGCCAGCAGCCAAGACATTCTGGGACAGGAATATTTT,CASSQDILGQEYF
16,TRBV5-1,TRBJ2-3,NA,NA,TGCGCCAGCAGCTTGGGGACTCAGCCAGTCACAGATACGCAGTATTTT,CASSLGTQPVTDTQYF
11,TRBV5-1,TRBJ2-3,NA,NA,TGCGCCAGCAGCCTGACAGATACGCAGTATTTT,CASSLTDTQYF
14,TRBV19,TRBJ2-7,NA,TRBD2,TGTGCCAGTAGTATAAGCGGGAGCTCCTACGAGCAGTACTTC,CASSISGSSYEQYF
16,TRBV11-2,TRBJ2-1,NA,TRBD2,TGTGCCAGCAGTTTGCTAGCGGGAGTTTCCAACAATGAGCAGTTCTTC,CASSLLAGVSNNEQFF
15,TRBV6-5,TRBJ2-1,NA,NA,TGTGCCAGCAGTACCAGGGGTAGTAGGGACAATGAGCAGTTCTTC,CASSTRGSRDNEQFF
15,TRBV19,TRBJ2-3,NA,NA,TGTGCCAGTACCGGCGGGACAGACTTCACAGATACGCAGTATTTT,CASTGGTDFTDTQYF
13,TRBV2,TRBJ2-5,NA,NA,TGTGCCAGCCCTCAGGGTCCCGAAGAGACCCAGTACTTC,CASPQGPEETQYF
14,TRBV9,TRBJ1-5,NA,NA,TGTGCCAGCAGCGTAGGGGGAGGATCAGGGCCCCAGCATTTT,CASSVGGGSGPQHF
15,TRBV27,TRBJ2-1,NA,TRBD2,TGTGCCAGCAGTTTATCTAGCGGGAGTTACAATGAGCAGTTCTTC,CASSLSSGSYNEQFF
14,TRBV19,TRBJ2-1,NA,NA,TGTGCCAGTACCCTTGGTGGGCTCCACAATGAGCAGTTCTTC,CASTLGGLHNEQFF
15,TRBV5-6,TRBJ2-1,once,TRBD1,TGTGCCAGCAAAACGACAGGGTACGTTATCGATGAGCAGTTCTTC,CASKTTGYVIDEQFF
13,TRBV30,TRBJ1-2,once,NA,TGTGCCGGAACAGGTCCGCCTAACTATGGCTACACCTTC,CAGTGPPNYGYTF
15,TRBV23-1,TRBJ1-1,few,TRBD1,TGCGCCAGCAGTCAGCGGGACAGACACCACACTGAAGCTTTCTTT,CASSQRDRHHTEAFF
16,TRBV6-1,TRBJ1-3,NA,NA,TGTGCCAGCAGTGAACAAAGGGGGAGAGGAGGAAACACCATATATTTT,CASSEQRGRGGNTIYF
11,TRBV20-1,TRBJ2-7,NA,TRBD1,TGCAGTGCTTTACAGGGGGACGAGCAGTACTTC,CSALQGDEQYF
13,TRBV7-9,TRBJ1-2,NA,NA,TGTGCCAGCAGCTTAATGGGCCCCGATGGCTACACCTTC,CASSLMGPDGYTF
18,TRBV7-9,TRBJ2-3,NA,NA,TGTTCCAGCAGCTTAGAACTAGTTAAGATGACTAGCACAGATACGCAGTATTTT,CSSSLELVKMTSTDTQYF
14,TRBV4-1,TRBJ2-5,NA,NA,TGCGCCAGCAGCCAAGTCAAGGGGGAAGAGACCCAGTACTTC,CASSQVKGEETQYF
15,TRBV25-1,TRBJ2-7,NA,TRBD2,TGTGCCAGAGGACTAGCGGGGATTCTTTCCTACGAGCAGTACTTC,CARGLAGILSYEQYF
14,TRBV28,TRBJ1-1,NA,NA,TGTGCCAGCAGTCCCCCGACAGGGAACACTGAAGCTTTCTTT,CASSPPTGNTEAFF
18,TRBV5-1,TRBJ2-3,NA,TRBD2,TGCGCCAGCAGCTTGGTAACTAGCGGGAACCCTAGCACAGATACGCAGTATTTT,CASSLVTSGNPSTDTQYF
13,TRBV11-3,TRBJ2-5,NA,NA,TGTGCCAGCAGTCCCGGGCCGGAGGGAGCCCAGTACTTC,CASSPGPEGAQYF
13,TRBV6-4,TRBJ1-5,NA,NA,TGTGCCAGCAGTGAAAGGAGGGTATCGCCCCAGCATTTT,CASSERRVSPQHF
13,TRBV9,TRBJ1-2,NA,NA,TGTGCCAGCAGCCCTACAGATAACTATGGCTACACCTTC,CASSPTDNYGYTF